The text below deals with one T cell receptor beta chain. The data derive from a study of T cell changes during pregnancy in multiple sclerosis. Generated by immunoSEQ multiplex PCR, the TCRdb table keeps only in-frame clones and is missing some. The sample includes under 85,000 clones, about nine tenths of them seen just once. The CDR3 totals 16 residues. Per germline, CDR1 GTSNPN and CDR2 SVGIG (reference sequence). The V gene end was trimmed by 2 bases and the J gene end by 1 base; junction bases not matched to a gene: 5. The chain employs TRBV30 and TRBJ1-1; 12 bases match TRBD1. Sequences were derived from CD4+ T cells from peripheral blood mononuclear cells, sampled in the second trimester of pregnancy. The receptor's source is a female donor with multiple sclerosis, enrolled in a pregnancy study. The CDR3 DNA sequence: TGTGCCTGGAGTACCGGGACAGGGGGCAAGAACACTGAAGCTTTCTTT. It encodes CAWSTGTGGKNTEAFF.